The entry below gives a single T cell receptor beta chain sequence along with its context. Its antigen is unidentified. Germline V gene lookup returns CDR1 MNHEY and CDR2 SVGEGT. This CDR3 has 14 amino acids. TRB was amplified by touch-down multiplex PCR, primer pools A and B combined. Reanalyzing the multiplex PCR reads, TCRdb keeps one entry per CDR3 protein, without DNA. The sample has approximately 7,400 distinct CDR3 sequences; the top ten hold about 22%. This sample is part of a study of T cell clusters in autoimmune cytopenias. Study-wide findings and caveats: Physiological T cell clusters of healthy donors were apparently absent in primary autoimmune cytopenia patients.

Each sample's input was 200 to 300 ng genomic DNA, 40,000 or so genome equivalents. The sample also formed part of further work on T cell repertoires in aging, cancer and after chemotherapy. In that study: Across the chemotherapy interval, each cancer cohort showed higher median generation probability, suggesting thymic rebound. The repertoire data cannot show anything about immunological memory following chemotherapy.

The source material was peripheral blood. The sequence was collected from a human donor in good health. The chain combines TRBV6-2 or TRBV6-3 with TRBJ1-6; TCRdb outputs TRBD1, but without DNA this stays unchecked. The CDR3 sequence: CASSPGRNNSPLHF.